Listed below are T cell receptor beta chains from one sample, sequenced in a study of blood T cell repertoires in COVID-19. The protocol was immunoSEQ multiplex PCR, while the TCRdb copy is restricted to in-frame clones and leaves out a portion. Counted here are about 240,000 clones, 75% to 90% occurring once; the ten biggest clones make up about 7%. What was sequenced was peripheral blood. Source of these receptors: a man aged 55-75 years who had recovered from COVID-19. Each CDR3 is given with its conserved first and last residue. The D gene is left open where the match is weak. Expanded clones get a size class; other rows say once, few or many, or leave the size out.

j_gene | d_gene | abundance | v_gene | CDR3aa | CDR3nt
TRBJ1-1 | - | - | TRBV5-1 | CASSLAGDRNTEAFF | TGCGCCAGCAGCTTGGCCGGAGACAGGAACACTGAAGCTTTCTTT
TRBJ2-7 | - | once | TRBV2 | CASTRGASYEQYF | TGTGCCAGTACTCGGGGAGCCAGCTACGAGCAGTACTTC
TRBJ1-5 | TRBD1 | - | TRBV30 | CAWSADRGYQPQHF | TGTGCCTGGAGTGCTGACAGGGGTTATCAGCCCCAGCATTTT
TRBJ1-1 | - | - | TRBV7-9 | CASSWRGATEAFF | TGTGCCAGCAGCTGGCGCGGGGCCACTGAAGCTTTCTTT
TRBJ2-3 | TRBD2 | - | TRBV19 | CASSIDTSGGTNTQYF | TGTGCCAGTAGTATAGACACTAGCGGGGGAACAAATACGCAGTATTTT
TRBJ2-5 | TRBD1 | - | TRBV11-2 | CASSKGQVLQETQYF | TGTGCCAGCAGCAAGGGACAGGTGCTACAAGAGACCCAGTACTTC
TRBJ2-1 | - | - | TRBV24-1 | CATSVPSNYNEQFF | TGTGCCACCAGTGTCCCTAGCAACTACAATGAGCAGTTCTTC
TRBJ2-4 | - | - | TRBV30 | CAWSMGVAKNIQYF | TGTGCCTGGAGTATGGGCGTAGCCAAAAACATTCAGTACTTC
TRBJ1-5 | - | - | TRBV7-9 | CASSLSQNQPQHF | TGTGCCAGCAGCTTATCACAGAATCAGCCCCAGCATTTT
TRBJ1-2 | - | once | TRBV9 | CASSVNLISGTSYGYTF | TGTGCCAGCAGCGTAAATCTCATCTCCGGGACTTCCTATGGCTACACCTTC
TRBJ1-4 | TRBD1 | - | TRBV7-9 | CASRSGTGGLSEKLFF | TGTGCCAGCAGGTCCGGGACAGGGGGCTTAAGTGAAAAACTGTTTTTT